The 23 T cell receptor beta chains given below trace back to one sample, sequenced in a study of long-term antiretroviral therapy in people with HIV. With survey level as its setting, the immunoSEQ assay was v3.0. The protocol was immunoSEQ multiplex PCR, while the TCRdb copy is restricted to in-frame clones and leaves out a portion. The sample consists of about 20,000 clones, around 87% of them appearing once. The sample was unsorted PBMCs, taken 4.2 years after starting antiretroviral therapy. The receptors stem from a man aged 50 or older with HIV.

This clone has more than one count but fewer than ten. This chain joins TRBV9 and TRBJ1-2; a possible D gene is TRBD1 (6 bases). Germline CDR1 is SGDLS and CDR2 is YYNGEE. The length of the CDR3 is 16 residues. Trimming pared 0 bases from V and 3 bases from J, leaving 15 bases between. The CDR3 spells CASSVGHGGRDYGYTF. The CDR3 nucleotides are TGTGCCAGCAGCGTAGGTCATGGGGGCAGGGACTATGGCTACACCTTC. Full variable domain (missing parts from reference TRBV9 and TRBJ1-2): DSGVTQTPKHLITATGQRVTLRCSPRSGDLSVYWYQQSLDQGLQFLIQYYNGEERAKGNILERFSAQQFPDLHSELNLSSLELGDSALYFCASSVGHGGRDYGYTFGSGTRLTVV.

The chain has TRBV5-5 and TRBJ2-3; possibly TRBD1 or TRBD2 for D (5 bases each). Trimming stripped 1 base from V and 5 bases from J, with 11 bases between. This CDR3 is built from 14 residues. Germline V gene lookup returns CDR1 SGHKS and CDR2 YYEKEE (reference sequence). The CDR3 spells CASSLFGAKDTQYF. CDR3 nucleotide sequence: TGTGCCAGCAGCTTGTTCGGGGCTAAAGATACGCAGTATTTT.

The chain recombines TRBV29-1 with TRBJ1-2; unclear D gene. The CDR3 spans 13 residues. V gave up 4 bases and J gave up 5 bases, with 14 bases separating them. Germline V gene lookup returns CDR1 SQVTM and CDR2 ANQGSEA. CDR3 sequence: CSVAGGPSYGYTF. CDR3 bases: TGCAGCGTTGCGGGTGGGCCCTCTTATGGCTACACCTTC.

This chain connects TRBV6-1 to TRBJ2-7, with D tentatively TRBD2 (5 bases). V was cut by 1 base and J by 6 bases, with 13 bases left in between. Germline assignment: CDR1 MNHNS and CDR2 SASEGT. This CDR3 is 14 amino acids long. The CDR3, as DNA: TGTGCCAGCAGTGAAGGCGGCGGGTACTTCGAGCAGTACTTC. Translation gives CASSEGGGYFEQYF.

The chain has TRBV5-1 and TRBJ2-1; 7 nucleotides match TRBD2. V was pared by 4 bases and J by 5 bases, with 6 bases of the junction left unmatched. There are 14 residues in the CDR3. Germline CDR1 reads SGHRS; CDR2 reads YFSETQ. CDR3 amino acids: CASSPGDYHNEQFF. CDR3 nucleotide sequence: TGCGCCAGCAGCCCGGGGGACTATCACAATGAGCAGTTCTTC.

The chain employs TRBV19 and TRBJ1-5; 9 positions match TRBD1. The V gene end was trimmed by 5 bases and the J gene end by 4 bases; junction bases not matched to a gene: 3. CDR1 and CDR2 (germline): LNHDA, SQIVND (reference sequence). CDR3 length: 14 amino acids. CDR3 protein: CASSGGTGNQPQHF. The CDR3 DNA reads TGTGCCAGTAGTGGTGGGACAGGGAATCAGCCCCAGCATTTT.

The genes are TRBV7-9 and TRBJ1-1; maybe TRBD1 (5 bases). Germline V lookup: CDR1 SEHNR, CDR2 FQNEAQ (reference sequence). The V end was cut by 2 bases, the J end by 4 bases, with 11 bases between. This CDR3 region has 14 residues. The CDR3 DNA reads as TGTGCCAGCAGCTTACGACAGTCTGGCACTGAAGCTTTCTTT. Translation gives CASSLRQSGTEAFF. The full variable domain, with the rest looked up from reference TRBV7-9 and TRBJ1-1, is DTGVSQNPRHKITKRGQNVTFRCDPISEHNRLYWYRQTLGQGPEFLTYFQNEAQLEKSRLLSDRFSAERPKGSFSTLEIQRTEQGDSAMYLCASSLRQSGTEAFFGQGTRLTVV.

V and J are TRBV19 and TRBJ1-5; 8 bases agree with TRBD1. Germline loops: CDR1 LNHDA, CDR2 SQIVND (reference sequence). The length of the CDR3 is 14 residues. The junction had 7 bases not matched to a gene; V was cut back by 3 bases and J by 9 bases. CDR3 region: CASSMSRGRGPQHF. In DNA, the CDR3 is TGTGCCAGTAGTATGAGCAGGGGGCGAGGGCCCCAGCATTTT.

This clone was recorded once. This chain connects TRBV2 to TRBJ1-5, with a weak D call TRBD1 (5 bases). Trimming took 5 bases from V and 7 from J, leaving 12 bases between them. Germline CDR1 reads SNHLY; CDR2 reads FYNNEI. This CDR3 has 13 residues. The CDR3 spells CASSFADSQPQHF. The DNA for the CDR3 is TGTGCCAGCAGTTTCGCCGACAGCCAGCCCCAGCATTTT.

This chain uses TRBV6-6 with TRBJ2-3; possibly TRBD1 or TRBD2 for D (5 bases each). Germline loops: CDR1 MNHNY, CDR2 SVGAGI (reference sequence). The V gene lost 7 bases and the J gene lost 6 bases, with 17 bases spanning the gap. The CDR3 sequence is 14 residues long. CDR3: CASKSEGSADTQYF. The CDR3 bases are TGTGCCAGCAAAAGCGAGGGGTCTGCCGATACGCAGTATTTT.

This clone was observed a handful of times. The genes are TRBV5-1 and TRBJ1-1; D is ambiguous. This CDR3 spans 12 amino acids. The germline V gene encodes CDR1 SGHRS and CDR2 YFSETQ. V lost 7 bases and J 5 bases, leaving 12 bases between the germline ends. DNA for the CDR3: TGCGCCAGCCGGCTGGGCGGAACTGAAGCTTTCTTT. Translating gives CASRLGGTEAFF.

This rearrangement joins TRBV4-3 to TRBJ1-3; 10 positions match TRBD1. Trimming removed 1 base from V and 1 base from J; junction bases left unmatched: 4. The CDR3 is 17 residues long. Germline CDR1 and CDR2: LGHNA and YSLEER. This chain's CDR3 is CASSQGRTGGSGNTIYF. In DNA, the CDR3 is TGCGCCAGCAGCCAAGGACGGACAGGGGGTTCTGGAAACACCATATATTTT.

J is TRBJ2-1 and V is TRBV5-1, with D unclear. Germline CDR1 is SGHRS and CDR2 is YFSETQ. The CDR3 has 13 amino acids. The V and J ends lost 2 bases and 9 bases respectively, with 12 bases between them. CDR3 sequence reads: CASSFSILGEQFF. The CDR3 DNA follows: TGCGCCAGCAGCTTTAGCATCCTGGGTGAGCAGTTCTTC. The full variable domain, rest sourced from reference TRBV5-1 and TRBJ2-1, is KAGVTQTPRYLIKTRGQQVTLSCSPISGHRSVSWYQQTPGQGLQFLFEYFSETQRNKGNFPGRFSGRQFSNSRSEMNVSTLELGDSALYLCASSFSILGEQFFGPGTRLTVL.

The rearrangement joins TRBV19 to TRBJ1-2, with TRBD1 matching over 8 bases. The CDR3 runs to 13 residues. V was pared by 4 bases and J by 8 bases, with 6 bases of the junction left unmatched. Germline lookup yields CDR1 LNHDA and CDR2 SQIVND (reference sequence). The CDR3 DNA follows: TGTGCCAGTAGTACGGGACAGGAAAGAGGCTACACCTTC. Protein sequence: CASSTGQERGYTF.

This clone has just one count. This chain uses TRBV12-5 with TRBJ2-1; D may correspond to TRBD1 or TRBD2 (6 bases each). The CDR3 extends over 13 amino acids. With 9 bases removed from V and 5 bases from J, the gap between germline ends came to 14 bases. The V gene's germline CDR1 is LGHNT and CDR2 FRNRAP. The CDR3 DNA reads TGTGCTAGCAGTGAGGGGGGCCACAATGAGCAGTTCTTC. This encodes CASSEGGHNEQFF.

The CDR3 region has the DNA TGTGCCAGCAGCCAAGCGCAGGGTAGCATTCAGTACTTC. This translates into CASSQAQGSIQYF. This rearrangement joins TRBV14 to TRBJ2-4; tentative D call: TRBD1 (5 bases). V was shortened by 1 base and J by 9 bases, with 10 bases between the two germline ends. This CDR3 is 13 amino acids long. CDR1 SGHDN and CDR2 FVKESK come from the germline V gene. The whole variable domain, filled in from reference TRBV14 and TRBJ2-4, reads EAGVTQFPSHSVIEKGQTVTLRCDPISGHDNLYWYRRVMGKEIKFLLHFVKESKQDESGMPNNRFLAERTGGTYSTLKVQPAELEDSGVYFCASSQAQGSIQYFGAGTRLSVL.

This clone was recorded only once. The CDR3 bases are TGCGCCAGCAGCCAAGTCGGCGTGGGCACTGAAGCTTTCTTT. Translation gives CASSQVGVGTEAFF. J is TRBJ1-1 and V is TRBV4-1; D not certain. The ends were cut back, 1 base at V and 4 bases at J, with 10 bases in the middle. Germline assignment: CDR1 MGHRA and CDR2 YSYEKL. CDR3 length: 14 residues.

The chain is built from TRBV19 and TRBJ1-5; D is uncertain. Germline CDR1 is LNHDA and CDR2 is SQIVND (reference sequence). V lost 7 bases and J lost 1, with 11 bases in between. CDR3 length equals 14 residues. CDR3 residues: CASTPRGSNQPQHF. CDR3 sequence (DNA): TGTGCCAGTACCCCTCGGGGAAGCAATCAGCCCCAGCATTTT.

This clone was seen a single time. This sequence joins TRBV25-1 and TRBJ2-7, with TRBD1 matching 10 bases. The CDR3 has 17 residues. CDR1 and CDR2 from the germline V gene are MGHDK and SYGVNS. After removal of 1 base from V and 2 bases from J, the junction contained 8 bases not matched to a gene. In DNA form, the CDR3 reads TGTGCCAGCAGTGAATCCCACGGGACAGGGGAAGCCTACGAGCAGTACTTC. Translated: CASSESHGTGEAYEQYF.

CDR3 coding DNA: TGTGCCAGCAGCCAAGAGGTCGGGGGTTCTGAAGCTTTCTTT. It translates to CASSQEVGGSEAFF. The V and J genes are TRBV14 and TRBJ1-1; D is possibly TRBD1 (5 bases). This CDR3 contains 14 residues. CDR1 and CDR2 (germline): SGHDN, FVKESK. Trimming took 0 bases from V and 6 from J, leaving 11 bases between them.

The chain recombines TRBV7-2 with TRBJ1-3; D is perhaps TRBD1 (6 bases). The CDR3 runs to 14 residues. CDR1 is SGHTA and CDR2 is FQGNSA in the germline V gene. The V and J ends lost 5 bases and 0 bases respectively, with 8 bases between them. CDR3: CASSATGSGNTIYF. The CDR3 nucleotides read TGTGCCAGCAGCGCGACAGGCTCTGGAAACACCATATATTTT.

The CDR3 nucleotides are TGTGCCACCCGAAAAGGGGGATACGCCATATATTTT. Its protein is CATRKGGYAIYF. The chain combines TRBV28 with TRBJ1-3; D possibly corresponds to TRBD1 (6 bases). Germline V gene data show CDR1 as MDHEN and CDR2 as SYDVKM. This CDR3 is built from 12 residues. V dropped 10 bases and J dropped 11 bases, with 18 bases sitting between them.

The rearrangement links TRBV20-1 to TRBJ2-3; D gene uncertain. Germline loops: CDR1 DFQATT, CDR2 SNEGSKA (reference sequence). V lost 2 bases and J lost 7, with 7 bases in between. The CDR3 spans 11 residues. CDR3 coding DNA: TGCAGTGCTAGAAAGGAAAATACGCAGTATTTT. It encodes CSARKENTQYF.